This T cell receptor beta chain emerged from a study of blood T cell repertoires in COVID-19. Across the whole study: The United States, Italy and Spain provided the acute and convalescent COVID-19 samples. From T cells, B-cell-depleted T cells, or PBMCs came the material, which was cDNA or gDNA.

Per the germline V gene, CDR1 is SQVTM and CDR2 is ANQGSEA. This CDR3 comprises 14 residues. V was trimmed by 1 base and J by 2 bases, leaving 11 bases between them. Seattle's enrolled individuals joined amid active infection and were then monitored longitudinally. Original analysis: Quantification of nucleated cells was approximated via reference gene primer amplification. TCRdb's copy holds only in-frame clones and misses some; the assay was immunoSEQ multiplex PCR. V and J calls and clone size are those listed in that table; D and trimming were worked out from the DNA. The table lists 250,000 to 400,000 clones, 90% of them singletons.

The receptor comes from a woman between 25 and 40 years old with COVID-19, enrolled during active disease. Sequences were obtained from peripheral blood. The chain joins TRBV29-1 to TRBJ2-5, with D tentatively TRBD1 (5 bases). The CDR3 DNA reads TGCAGCGTTGAAGGCAGGGCCCGACAAGAGACCCAGTACTTC. Protein: CSVEGRARQETQYF.